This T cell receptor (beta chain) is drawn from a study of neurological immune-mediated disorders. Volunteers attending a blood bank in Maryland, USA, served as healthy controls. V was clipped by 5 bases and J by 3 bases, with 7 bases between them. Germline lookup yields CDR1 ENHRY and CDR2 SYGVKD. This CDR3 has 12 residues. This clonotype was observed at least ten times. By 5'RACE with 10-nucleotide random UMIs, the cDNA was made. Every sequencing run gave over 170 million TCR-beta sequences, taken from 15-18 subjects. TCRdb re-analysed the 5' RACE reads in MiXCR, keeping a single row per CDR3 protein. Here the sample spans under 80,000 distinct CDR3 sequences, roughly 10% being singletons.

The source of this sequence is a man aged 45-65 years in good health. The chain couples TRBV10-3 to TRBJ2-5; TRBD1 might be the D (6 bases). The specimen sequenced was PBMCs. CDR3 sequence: CAISSGEETQYF. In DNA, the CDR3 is TGTGCCATCAGTTCAGGGGAAGAGACCCAGTACTTC.